The present T cell receptor (beta chain) was sequenced within a study of blood T cell repertoires in COVID-19. TCRdb keeps only in-frame clones here, not all; method: immunoSEQ multiplex PCR. The sample records 250,000 to 400,000 clones, 85% to 90% being singletons. The CDR3 is 14 amino acids. Trimming left V 2 bases short and J 3 bases short, with 11 bases between. Germline V CDR1 and CDR2: SGHKS, YYEKEE (reference sequence). Sequencing was done on a sample of peripheral blood. This sequence was found in a woman aged 25-40 years with COVID-19, enrolled during active disease. The chain employs TRBV5-5 and TRBJ1-2; the D is unclear. The CDR3 loop is CASSFNTDYYGYTF. The CDR3 DNA reads TGTGCCAGCAGCTTTAATACGGACTACTATGGCTACACCTTC.